This T cell receptor (beta chain) was found in a study of cytomegalovirus exposure and HLA in healthy donors. General study findings and limits: At a 0.05 false discovery rate, a later analysis found some 17,000 TCR beta sequences to be associated with HLA alleles.

A word on this clone: No antigen is known for it.

Germline assignment: CDR1 MDHEN and CDR2 SYDVKM. V gave up 6 bases and J gave up 5 bases, with 12 bases separating them. This CDR3 comprises 13 residues. PCR involved 60 Vbeta and 13 Jbeta primers. Using immunoSEQ multiplex PCR, the repertoire was profiled, and TCRdb retains in-frame clones only, with some absent. The sample includes hundreds of thousands of clones, 65% to 80% of them seen just once. The sequence came from a man in his forties in good health and CMV-seronegative. V is TRBV28 and J is TRBJ2-3; D is unresolved. The source material was PBMCs. CDR3 residues: CASSGYDIDTQYF. The CDR3, as DNA: TGTGCCAGCAGCGGTTACGACATAGATACGCAGTATTTT.